This T cell receptor beta chain derives from a study of blood T cells in healthy people across ages. Together with a sample-barcoded 5' primer, a J-beta primer mix was included in a second PCR lasting about 7 to 12 cycles. Via MiXCR, TCRdb re-called the 5' RACE reads, giving one row per CDR3 protein. The data hold about 830,000 distinct CDR3 sequences, with about three fifths observed a single time. Regarding this clonotype: Its antigen is still unknown.

Each donor had ten milliliters of peripheral blood drawn. Study conclusions and caveats: CMV infection status of these donors was not known. No conclusive comparison of naive versus antigen-experienced cells was possible with unsorted PBMCs.

Germline loops: CDR1 SGDLS, CDR2 YYNGEE. The J segment lost 5 bases and the V segment lost 3 bases, leaving 3 bases of the junction unmatched. The CDR3 covers 13 residues. This chain uses TRBV9 with TRBJ2-7, with 9 positions matching TRBD2. Sequencing was performed on blood. The sequence derives from a man between 25 and 39 years old in good health. The chain's CDR3 is CASSASGTHEQYF. The CDR3 DNA reads as TGTGCCAGCAGCGCTAGCGGGACCCACGAGCAGTACTTC.